This T cell receptor beta chain emerged from a study of shared clonotypes between healthy human individuals. V was clipped by 6 bases and J by 0 bases, with 5 bases between them. Per the germline V gene, CDR1 is MNHEY and CDR2 is SVGAGI. The CDR3 sequence is 13 residues long. This clone was seen a single time. Produced via immunoSEQ multiplex PCR; TCRdb's table is partial and in-frame only. The table records approximately 530,000 clones, about 96% of them present only once. The clonotype was recovered from a woman aged 30 to 39 in good health. Source material: naive CD4+ T cells sorted from blood. Subset of the sample: CD45RA+ positively selected. This sequence joins TRBV6-5 and TRBJ1-4; no definite D call. CDR3 amino acids: CASSPATNEKLFF. DNA of the CDR3: TGTGCCAGCAGCCCCGCAACTAATGAAAAACTGTTTTTT.